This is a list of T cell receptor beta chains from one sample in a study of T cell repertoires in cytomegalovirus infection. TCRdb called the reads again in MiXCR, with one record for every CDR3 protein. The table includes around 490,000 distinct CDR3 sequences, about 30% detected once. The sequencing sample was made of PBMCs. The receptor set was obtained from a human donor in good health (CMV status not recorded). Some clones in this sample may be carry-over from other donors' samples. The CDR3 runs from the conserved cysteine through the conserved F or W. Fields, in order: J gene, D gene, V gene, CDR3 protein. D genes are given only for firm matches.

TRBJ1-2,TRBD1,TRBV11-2,CASSANPGQGYGYTF
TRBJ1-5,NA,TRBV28,CASSYSAGYSNQPQHF
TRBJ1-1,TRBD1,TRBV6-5,CASRRTGTDTEAFF
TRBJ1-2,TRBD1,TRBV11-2,CASSLNRQGGYTF
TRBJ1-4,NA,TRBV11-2,CASSSSPRVQRNEKLFF
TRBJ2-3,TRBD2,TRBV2,CASSGLAATDTQYF
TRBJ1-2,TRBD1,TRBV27,CASSSRGRVYGYTF
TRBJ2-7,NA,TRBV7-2,CASSSSGGRGGSYEQYF
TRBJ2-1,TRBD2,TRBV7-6,CASSLGVTSGRKQFF
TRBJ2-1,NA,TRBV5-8,CASSLAGLDRFNGQFF
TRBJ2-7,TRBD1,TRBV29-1,CSVARDSSIYEQYF
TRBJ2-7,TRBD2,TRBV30,CAWSTLAGFRGSYEQYF
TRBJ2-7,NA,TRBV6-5,CASRDNYEQYF
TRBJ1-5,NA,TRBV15,CATSRDQSQPQHF
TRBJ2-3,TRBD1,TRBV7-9,CASSLAGQGFVADTQYF
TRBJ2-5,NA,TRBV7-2,CASSLGGNSQETQYF
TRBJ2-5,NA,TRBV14,CASSRLIGGDETQYF
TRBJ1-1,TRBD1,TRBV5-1,CASSFRTGPNTEAFF
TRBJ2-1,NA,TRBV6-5,CASSYYQMKRGNEQFF
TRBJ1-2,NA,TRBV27,CASSIGLTPTYGYTF
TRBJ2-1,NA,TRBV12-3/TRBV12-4,CASRGTGIYNEQFF
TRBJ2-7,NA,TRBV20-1,CSARDPNGVNEQYF
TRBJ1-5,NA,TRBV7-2,CASSLDRQSQHF
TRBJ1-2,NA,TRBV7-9,CASSLLNTFGSTGGYTF
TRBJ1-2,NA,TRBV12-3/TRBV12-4,CASSEDRGVYGYTF
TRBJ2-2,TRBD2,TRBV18,CAAGVSAASNTGELFF
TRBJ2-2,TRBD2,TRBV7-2,CASSTQTSATGELFF
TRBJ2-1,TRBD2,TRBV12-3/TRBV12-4,CASRATSGSVNEQFF
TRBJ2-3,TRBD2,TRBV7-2,CASRRGLAGEVDTQYF
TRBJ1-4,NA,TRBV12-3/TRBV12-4,CASSEGVPNEKLFF